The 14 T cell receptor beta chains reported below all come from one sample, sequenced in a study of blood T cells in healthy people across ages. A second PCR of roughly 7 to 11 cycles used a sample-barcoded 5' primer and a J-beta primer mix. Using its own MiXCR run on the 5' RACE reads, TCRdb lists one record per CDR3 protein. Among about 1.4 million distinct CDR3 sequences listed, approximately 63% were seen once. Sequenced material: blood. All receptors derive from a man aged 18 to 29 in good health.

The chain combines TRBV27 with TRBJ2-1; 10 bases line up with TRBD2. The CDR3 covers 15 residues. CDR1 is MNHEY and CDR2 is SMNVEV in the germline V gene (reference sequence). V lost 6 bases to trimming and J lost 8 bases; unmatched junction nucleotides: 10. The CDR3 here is CASSLLAGVIDEQFF. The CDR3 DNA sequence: TGTGCCAGCAGCTTGCTAGCGGGAGTCATTGATGAGCAGTTCTTC.

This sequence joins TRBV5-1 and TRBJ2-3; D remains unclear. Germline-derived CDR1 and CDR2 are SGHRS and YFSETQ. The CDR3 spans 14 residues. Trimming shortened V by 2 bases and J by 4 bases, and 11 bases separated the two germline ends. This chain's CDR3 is CASSFGIAPDTQYF. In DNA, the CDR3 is TGCGCCAGCAGCTTTGGGATAGCCCCAGATACGCAGTATTTT. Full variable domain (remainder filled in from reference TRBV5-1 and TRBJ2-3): KAGVTQTPRYLIKTRGQQVTLSCSPISGHRSVSWYQQTPGQGLQFLFEYFSETQRNKGNFPGRFSGRQFSNSRSEMNVSTLELGDSALYLCASSFGIAPDTQYFGPGTRLTVL.

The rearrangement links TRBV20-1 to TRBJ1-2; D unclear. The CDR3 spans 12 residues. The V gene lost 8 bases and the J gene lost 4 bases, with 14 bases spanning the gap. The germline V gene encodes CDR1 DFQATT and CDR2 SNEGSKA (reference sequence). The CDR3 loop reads CSTGLGFYGYTF. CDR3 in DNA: TGCAGTACCGGTCTGGGCTTCTATGGCTACACCTTC.

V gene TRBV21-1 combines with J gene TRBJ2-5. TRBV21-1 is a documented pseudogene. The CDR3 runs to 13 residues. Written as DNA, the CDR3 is TGTGCCAGCAGGAGACCTTTCTGGGAGACCCAGTACTTC. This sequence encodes CASRRPFWETQYF.

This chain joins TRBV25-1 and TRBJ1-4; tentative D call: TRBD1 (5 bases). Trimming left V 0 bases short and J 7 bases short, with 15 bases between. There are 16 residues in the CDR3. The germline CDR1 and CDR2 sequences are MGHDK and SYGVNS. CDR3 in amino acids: CASSEYLGRVSEKLFF. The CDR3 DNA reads TGTGCCAGCAGTGAATATTTGGGCAGGGTTAGTGAAAAACTGTTTTTT.

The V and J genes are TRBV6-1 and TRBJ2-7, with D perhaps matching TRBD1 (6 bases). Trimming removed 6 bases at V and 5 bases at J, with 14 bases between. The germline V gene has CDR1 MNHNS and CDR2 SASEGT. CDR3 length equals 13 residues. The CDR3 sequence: CASRRGSAHEQYF. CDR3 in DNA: TGTGCCAGCAGAAGGGGGTCCGCACACGAGCAGTACTTC.

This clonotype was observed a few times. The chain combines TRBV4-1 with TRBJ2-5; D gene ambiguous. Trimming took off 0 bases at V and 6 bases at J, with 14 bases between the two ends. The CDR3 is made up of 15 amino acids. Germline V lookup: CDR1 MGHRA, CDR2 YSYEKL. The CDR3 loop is CASSQDSPGRQTQYF. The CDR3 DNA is TGCGCCAGCAGCCAAGATAGTCCAGGCAGGCAGACCCAGTACTTC.

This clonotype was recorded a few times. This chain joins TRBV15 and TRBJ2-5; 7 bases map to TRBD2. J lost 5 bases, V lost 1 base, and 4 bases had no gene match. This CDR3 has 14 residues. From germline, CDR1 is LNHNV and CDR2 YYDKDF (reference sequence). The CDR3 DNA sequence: TGTGCCACCAGCAGAGGCGGGAGCAGGGAGACCCAGTACTTC. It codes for CATSRGGSRETQYF.

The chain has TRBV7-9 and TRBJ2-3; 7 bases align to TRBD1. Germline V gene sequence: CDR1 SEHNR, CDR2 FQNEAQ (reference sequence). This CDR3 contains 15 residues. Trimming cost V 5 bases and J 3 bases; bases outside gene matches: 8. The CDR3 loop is CASSQDRIDTDTQYF. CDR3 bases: TGTGCCAGCAGCCAGGACAGGATAGATACAGATACGCAGTATTTT.

CDR3 sequence (DNA): TGCGCCAGCAGCCAGAGGACAGGGGCCAATGAGCAGTACTTC. This gives the protein CASSQRTGANEQYF. V is TRBV4-3 and J is TRBJ2-4; the match to TRBD1 covers 9 bases. The CDR3 length is 14 residues. From germline, CDR1 is LGHNA and CDR2 YSLEER. V dropped 3 bases and J dropped 13; count of bases not matched to a gene: 10.

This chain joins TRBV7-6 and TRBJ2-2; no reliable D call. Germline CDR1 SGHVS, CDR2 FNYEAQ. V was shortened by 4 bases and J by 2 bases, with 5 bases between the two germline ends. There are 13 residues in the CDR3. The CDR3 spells CASSYPNTGELFF. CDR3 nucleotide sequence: TGTGCCAGCAGCTACCCAAACACCGGGGAGCTGTTTTTT.

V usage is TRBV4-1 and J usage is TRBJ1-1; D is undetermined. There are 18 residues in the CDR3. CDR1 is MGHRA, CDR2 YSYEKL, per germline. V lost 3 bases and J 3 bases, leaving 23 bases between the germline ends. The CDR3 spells CASSHHEVGRPGDTEAFF. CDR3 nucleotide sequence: TGCGCCAGCAGCCACCACGAAGTGGGCCGACCCGGGGACACTGAAGCTTTCTTT.

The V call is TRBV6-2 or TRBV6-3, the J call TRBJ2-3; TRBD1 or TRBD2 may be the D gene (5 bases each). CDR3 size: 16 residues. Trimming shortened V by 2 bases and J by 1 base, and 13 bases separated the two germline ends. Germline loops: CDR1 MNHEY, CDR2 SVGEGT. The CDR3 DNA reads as TGTGCCAGCAGTTACCTTCGAGGGGTTGGCACAGATACGCAGTATTTT. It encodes CASSYLRGVGTDTQYF.

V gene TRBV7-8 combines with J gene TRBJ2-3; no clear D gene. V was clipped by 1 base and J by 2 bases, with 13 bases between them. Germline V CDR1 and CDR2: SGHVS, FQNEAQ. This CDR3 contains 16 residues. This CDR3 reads CASSLVRVTPTDTQYF. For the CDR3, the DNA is TGTGCCAGCAGCTTAGTTCGCGTGACCCCCACAGATACGCAGTATTTT.